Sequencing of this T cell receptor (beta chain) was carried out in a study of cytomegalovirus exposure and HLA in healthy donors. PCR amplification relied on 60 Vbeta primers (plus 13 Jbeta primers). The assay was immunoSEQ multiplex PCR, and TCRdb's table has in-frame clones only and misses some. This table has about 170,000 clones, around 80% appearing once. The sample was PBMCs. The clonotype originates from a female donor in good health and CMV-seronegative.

The CDR3 sequence: CASSFRRAGGANVLTF. The DNA for the CDR3 is TGTGCCAGCAGCTTCCGGAGGGCGGGCGGGGCCAACGTCCTGACTTTC. The chain couples TRBV7-2 to TRBJ2-6; D possibly corresponds to TRBD2 (6 bases). The CDR3 is made up of 16 amino acids. V lost 3 bases and J 4 bases, leaving 13 bases between the germline ends. Germline lookup yields CDR1 SGHTA and CDR2 FQGNSA. Variable domain in full (rest from reference TRBV7-2 and TRBJ2-6): GAGVSQSPSNKVTEKGKDVELRCDPISGHTALYWYRQSLGQGLEFLIYFQGNSAPDKSGLPSDRFSAERTGGSVSTLTIQRTQQEDSAVYLCASSFRRAGGANVLTFGAGSRLTVL.